This TCR beta chain stems from a study of blood T cell repertoires in COVID-19. Overall study context: Sources were T cells, B-cell-depleted T cells, or PBMCs; the material itself was cDNA or gDNA.

The CDR3 covers 14 residues. The germline V gene encodes CDR1 SNHLY and CDR2 FYNNEI. J gave up 5 bases and V 6 bases, and 4 bases lay outside the gene matches. Clones were sequenced by immunoSEQ multiplex PCR, and TCRdb holds only the in-frame ones, with some missing. The sample lists around 76,000 clones, around 84% occurring once. This receptor was obtained from a woman aged 70 to 79 with acute or convalescent COVID-19. Sequencing input: peripheral blood. This chain links TRBV2 with TRBJ1-4; 9 bases agree with TRBD1. The CDR3 region is CASRRDRANEKLFF. The CDR3 coding sequence is TGTGCCAGCAGACGGGACAGGGCGAATGAAAAACTGTTTTTT.